One and the same sample provided the 15 T cell receptor beta chains below, sequenced in a study of human T cells and chemical hapten exposure. TCRdb analysed the RACE reads with MiXCR anew, one entry per CDR3 protein. The repertoire holds about 70,000 distinct CDR3 sequences, around 9.8% seen once, with 2.5% to 4% in the top ten. Regarding time point: patch test 1, 2 weeks after DPC sensitization. Treatment indicated: therapeutic diphenylcyclopropenone sensitization with weekly scalp DPC. The source material was whole blood, sampled in connection with sensitization to the hapten diphenylcyclopropenone (DPC). All receptors come from a middle-aged woman with alopecia areata. Some clones in this sample may be carry-over from other donors' samples.

This clonotype was counted many times. The chain uses TRBV4-3 and TRBJ2-3, with 8 bases identical to TRBD2. Losses at the gene ends were 0 bases for V and 3 bases for J; bases not matched to a gene: 8. There are 17 residues in the CDR3. Germline CDR1 LGHNA, CDR2 YSLEER. CDR3 amino acids: CASSQDLWTSLTDTQYF. In DNA, the CDR3 is TGCGCCAGCAGCCAAGATCTCTGGACTAGCCTTACAGATACGCAGTATTTT.

This clonotype turned up a few times. The chain recombines TRBV12-3 or TRBV12-4 with TRBJ2-1; D gene uncertain. The CDR3 has 12 amino acids. V was clipped by 4 bases and J by 6 bases, with 7 bases between them. The CDR3 nucleotides read TGTGCCAGCAGTTCGCCTAGCAATGAGCAGTTCTTC. As protein: CASSSPSNEQFF.

Many counts were recorded for this clonotype. The genes are TRBV20-1 and TRBJ1-2; D unclear. This CDR3 has 10 amino acids. Germline-derived CDR1 and CDR2 are DFQATT and SNEGSKA (reference sequence). The V gene lost 6 bases and the J gene lost 8 bases, with 10 bases spanning the gap. CDR3 sequence reads: CSALNLGYTF. DNA of the CDR3: TGCAGTGCCCTCAATTTAGGCTACACCTTC.

In regard to this clonotype: This may stem from a read error, because a much larger clone lies one nucleotide away. CDR3 in DNA: TGTGCCAGCACCCAACAACTGGGCGACTATGGCTACACCTTC. Protein: CASTQQLGDYGYTF. The chain combines TRBV6-2 or TRBV6-3 with TRBJ1-2; D not resolved. Between the trimmed V and J ends, which lost 7 bases and 3 bases, there was a span of 15 bases. This CDR3 comprises 14 residues. In germline, CDR1 is MNHEY, CDR2 SVGEGT.

In this sample, this clonotype turned up many times. V usage is TRBV27 and J usage is TRBJ1-2; the match to TRBD1 covers 9 bases. The germline V gene has CDR1 MNHEY and CDR2 SMNVEV (reference sequence). The CDR3 has 15 residues. Trimming cost V 6 bases and J 8 bases; bases outside gene matches: 13. In DNA, the CDR3 is TGTGCCAGCAGAACCCCGGGACAGGGCGAAGGCGGCTACACCTTC. It codes for CASRTPGQGEGGYTF.

This clonotype was seen ten or more times. This chain connects TRBV2 to TRBJ2-1, with D unclear. The germline CDR1 and CDR2 sequences are SNHLY and FYNNEI. There are 15 residues in the CDR3. The V and J ends lost 3 bases and 4 bases respectively, with 13 bases between them. CDR3 in DNA: TGTGCCAGCAGTGACCCTATAGACGTTTACAATGAGCAGTTCTTC. Translating gives CASSDPIDVYNEQFF.

This clonotype appeared many times. CDR3 protein: CASSPDRGSNNEQFF. CDR3 DNA sequence: TGTGCCAGCAGCCCGGACAGGGGTTCGAACAATGAGCAGTTCTTC. The rearrangement joins TRBV7-7 to TRBJ2-1; 9 nucleotides line up with TRBD1. Germline-derived CDR1 and CDR2 are SSHAT and FNYEAQ (reference sequence). This CDR3 is built from 15 residues. V dropped 5 bases and J dropped 5; count of bases not matched to a gene: 7.

This clonotype showed up many times. The CDR3 DNA sequence: TGTGCCAGCAGCTATGGGACAGCGGATACGCAGTATTTT. It yields the protein CASSYGTADTQYF. The chain carries TRBV2 and TRBJ2-3; 7 positions agree with TRBD1. Germline lookup yields CDR1 SNHLY and CDR2 FYNNEI. V lost 6 bases to trimming and J lost 6 bases; unmatched junction nucleotides: 6. The CDR3 spans 13 residues.

In its sample, this clonotype was seen many times. The gene calls are TRBV12-3 or TRBV12-4 and TRBJ1-1; 10 nucleotides align to TRBD1. Unmatched junction bases numbered 10, after V lost 6 bases and J lost 0 bases. This CDR3 contains 17 residues. In nucleotides, the CDR3 is TGTGCCAGCAGCCAGGGGGGGACAGGGGCCATGAACACTGAAGCTTTCTTT. It translates to CASSQGGTGAMNTEAFF.

This clonotype was counted ten times or more. This chain links TRBV29-1 with TRBJ2-3; 11 bases match TRBD2. J was trimmed by 6 bases and V by 7 bases; bases with no gene match: 3. Looked up from germline, CDR1 is SQVTM and CDR2 is ANQGSEA. The CDR3 is made up of 12 amino acids. CDR3 sequence: CSAGLAGDTQYF. CDR3 in DNA: TGCAGCGCCGGACTAGCGGGCGATACGCAGTATTTT.

This sequence joins TRBV3-1 and TRBJ2-5; D is perhaps TRBD2 (6 bases). There are 14 residues in the CDR3. With 3 bases removed from V and 5 bases from J, the gap between germline ends came to 13 bases. Germline V gives CDR1 LGHDT, CDR2 YNNKEL (reference sequence). Here the CDR3 DNA reads TGTGCCAGCAGCCACCCAGCGGCGGGGGAGACCCAGTACTTC. This gives the protein CASSHPAAGETQYF.

This clonotype was detected many times. Written as DNA, the CDR3 is TGTGCCAGCAGCTCGTCACAGGGCACCACAGATACGCAGTATTTT. Encoded protein: CASSSSQGTTDTQYF. The chain is built from TRBV7-2 and TRBJ2-3; weak D call: TRBD1 (6 bases). V was clipped by 4 bases and J by 2 bases, with 13 bases between them. From germline, CDR1 is SGHTA and CDR2 FQGNSA. The CDR3 runs 15 residues.

Only a few counts were recorded for this clonotype. The genes are TRBV18 and TRBJ2-2; TRBD1 aligns across 7 bases. The CDR3 sequence is 15 residues long. Trimming at V came to 0 bases and at J to 4 bases, leaving 2 bases not matched to a gene. Per the germline V gene, CDR1 is KGHSH and CDR2 is LQKENI. The CDR3 sequence: CASSPPTGITGELFF. Here the CDR3 DNA reads TGTGCCAGCTCACCACCGACAGGGATCACCGGGGAGCTGTTTTTT.

This clonotype was detected many times. The CDR3, as DNA: TGTGCCAGCAGCTTATCCTCAGGACAGCTAAATCAGCCCCAGCATTTT. It codes for CASSLSSGQLNQPQHF. V gene TRBV7-2 combines with J gene TRBJ1-5; the D gene is possibly TRBD1 (6 bases). V was clipped by 2 bases and J by 4 bases, with 15 bases between them. This CDR3 is built from 16 residues. Germline assignment: CDR1 SGHTA and CDR2 FQGNSA.

This chain connects TRBV29-1 to TRBJ2-1, with a possible D match to TRBD2 (5 bases). Trimming cost V 3 bases and J 0 bases, with 9 bases left between them. The CDR3 loop spans 14 amino acids. Per germline, CDR1 SQVTM and CDR2 ANQGSEA. The chain's CDR3 is CSVDNGVSYNEQFF. CDR3 DNA: TGCAGCGTTGATAACGGGGTCTCCTACAATGAGCAGTTCTTC.